This passage covers 21 T cell receptor beta chains from one sample sequenced in a study of T cells in Graves' hyperthyroidism and ophthalmopathy. Template material for amplifying TCR beta CDR3 regions consisted of RNA transcripts. A first-round RT-PCR of the TCR CDR3 used the HTBI primer set. Each CDR3 protein is one row after TCRdb ran MiXCR on the multiplex PCR reads. The data show around 620,000 distinct CDR3 sequences, with about 43% seen just once and under 20% held by the top ten. Material for sequencing was peripheral blood or thyroid tissue (not recorded which). These receptors all come from an adult woman with Graves' disease, either hyperthyroidism or ophthalmopathy (not recorded which).

The chain links TRBV7-2 to TRBJ2-7, with 7 nucleotides matching TRBD1. The trim removed 6 bases at V and 2 bases at J, leaving 7 bases unmatched. Germline lookup yields CDR1 SGHTA and CDR2 FQGNSA. This CDR3 has 14 residues. The CDR3, as DNA: TGTGCCAGCAGACCACAGGGGAGAACCTACGAGCAGTACTTC. It yields the protein CASRPQGRTYEQYF.

This chain joins TRBV20-1 and TRBJ1-2, with D uncertain. The CDR3 has 10 residues. Trimming left V 3 bases short and J 3 bases short, with 2 bases between. Germline CDR1 is DFQATT and CDR2 is SNEGSKA (reference sequence). This CDR3 is CSASHYGYTF. CDR3 nucleotides: TGCAGTGCTAGCCACTATGGCTACACCTTC.

This clonotype was counted many times. This chain connects TRBV4-1 to TRBJ1-6, with a tentative D call TRBD1 (5 bases). Between the trimmed V and J ends, which lost 1 base and 6 bases, there was a span of 13 bases. The CDR3 has 16 residues. Germline CDR1 and CDR2: MGHRA and YSYEKL. The DNA for the CDR3 is TGCGCCAGCAGCCAAGTGCGAGGGGTGGGTAATTCACCCCTCCACTTT. Protein: CASSQVRGVGNSPLHF.

This clonotype was counted at least ten times. This chain connects TRBV5-8 to TRBJ2-5; TRBD2 matches 15 bases. Unmatched junction bases numbered 6, after V lost 1 base and J lost 5 bases. Germline assignment: CDR1 SGHTS and CDR2 YDEGEE. The CDR3 length is 17 residues. CDR3 amino acids: CASSLFLGLAGGETQYF. The CDR3 region has the DNA TGTGCCAGCAGCTTGTTCCTAGGACTAGCGGGAGGGGAGACCCAGTACTTC. The whole variable domain, remainder taken from reference TRBV5-8 and TRBJ2-5, is EAGVTQSPTHLIKTRGQQATLRCSPISGHTSVYWYQQALGLGLQFLLWYDEGEERNRGNFPPRFSGRQFPNYSSELNVNALELEDSALYLCASSLFLGLAGGETQYFGPGTRLLVL.

This clonotype has ten or more counts. This chain joins TRBV11-2 and TRBJ2-7, with D perhaps TRBD1 (6 bases). Per germline, CDR1 SGHAT and CDR2 FQNNGV. CDR3 length: 15 amino acids. Trimming stripped 4 bases from V and 0 bases from J, with 13 bases between. CDR3 coding DNA: TGTGCCAGCAGCTCCTTGGGGGCCCGCTCCTACGAGCAGTACTTC. It translates to CASSSLGARSYEQYF.

V is TRBV18 and J is TRBJ1-2; no firm D call. Germline V gives CDR1 KGHSH, CDR2 LQKENI. Trimming took off 3 bases at V and 8 bases at J, with 16 bases between the two ends. The length of the CDR3 is 14 residues. The DNA of the CDR3 is TGTGCCAGCTCACCTTACAGAAGTCGCATGGGCTACACCTTC. Amino acid sequence: CASSPYRSRMGYTF.

The chain recombines TRBV15 with TRBJ1-1; 7 bases map to TRBD1. CDR1 LNHNV and CDR2 YYDKDF come from the germline V gene (reference sequence). J gave up 7 bases and V 8 bases, and 13 bases lay outside the gene matches. This CDR3 is built from 14 residues. The chain's CDR3 is CATAGTDLKGEAFF. CDR3 DNA: TGTGCCACCGCCGGGACAGATCTTAAGGGTGAAGCTTTCTTT.

The chain recombines TRBV20-1 with TRBJ2-7, with D possibly being TRBD1 (5 bases). V was pared by 5 bases and J by 2 bases, with 10 bases between. CDR3 length: 12 residues. Germline loops: CDR1 DFQATT, CDR2 SNEGSKA (reference sequence). CDR3 nucleotides: TGCAGTGCTTATGGACAAACCTACGAGCAGTACTTC. Its protein is CSAYGQTYEQYF.

In regard to this clonotype: Just one base apart from a much larger clone, this may be a read error. This sequence joins TRBV7-6 and TRBJ2-5; 8 positions match TRBD1. Germline CDR1 SGHVS, CDR2 FNYEAQ. After removal of 7 bases from V and 4 bases from J, the junction contained 5 bases not matched to a gene. The length of the CDR3 is 13 residues. The CDR3 nucleotides are TGTGCCAGCAATCCTGACAGGGGAGAGACCCAGTACTTC. This sequence encodes CASNPDRGETQYF.

J is TRBJ2-7 and V is TRBV7-9; D possibly matches TRBD1 or TRBD2 (5 bases each). The CDR3 is 16 amino acids. Germline CDR1 SEHNR, CDR2 FQNEAQ (reference sequence). V lost 7 bases and J lost 1, with 20 bases in between. The CDR3 coding sequence is TGTGCCAGCACCACCGGGGCAGGACACCCTTCCTACGAGCAGTACTTC. This sequence encodes CASTTGAGHPSYEQYF. The full variable domain, completed using reference TRBV7-9 and TRBJ2-7, is DTGVSQNPRHKITKRGQNVTFRCDPISEHNRLYWYRQTLGQGPEFLTYFQNEAQLEKSRLLSDRFSAERPKGSFSTLEIQRTEQGDSAMYLCASTTGAGHPSYEQYFGPGTRLTVT.

V gene TRBV20-1 combines with J gene TRBJ2-5; D unclear. Trimming shortened V by 6 bases and J by 3 bases, and 11 bases separated the two germline ends. Looked up from germline, CDR1 is DFQATT and CDR2 is SNEGSKA (reference sequence). This CDR3 spans 12 amino acids. The CDR3 nucleotides read TGCAGTGCGGGCGTTGGGAAAGAGACCCAGTACTTC. Translating gives CSAGVGKETQYF.

This clonotype has a count of ten or more. The rearrangement joins TRBV5-1 to TRBJ1-2; TRBD1 is a possible D gene (5 bases). Germline lookup yields CDR1 SGHRS and CDR2 YFSETQ. Trimming pared 8 bases from V and 3 bases from J, leaving 20 bases between. The CDR3 has 15 amino acids. CDR3 sequence reads: CARPRDVGGDYGYTF. The CDR3 nucleotides are TGCGCCAGACCCCGGGATGTCGGGGGGGACTATGGCTACACCTTC.

This clonotype was counted only a few times. Given the absence of the conserved phenylalanine or tryptophan at the CDR3 end, a read error is likely. The DNA is left out, because the CDR3 cannot be placed on it with certainty; the CDR3 is given as TCRdb lists it. The rearrangement links TRBV7-3 to TRBJ2-6; the D segment call TRBD2 is taken from the table without a DNA check. Looked up from germline, CDR1 is SGHTA and CDR2 is FQGTGA. The CDR3 spans 12 residues, counting both ends. The CDR3 reads CASSFVRLAENT.

This clonotype was detected only a few times. This rearrangement joins TRBV7-2 to TRBJ1-1; possible D gene TRBD1, 5 bases. V lost 7 bases to trimming and J lost 8 bases, with 23 bases between them. The CDR3 contains 15 residues. Germline V gene data show CDR1 as SGHTA and CDR2 as FQGNSA. This CDR3 is CASTLGVGVMAEAFF. The CDR3 DNA is TGTGCCAGCACCCTCGGGGTGGGGGTAATGGCGGAAGCTTTCTTT.

This clonotype was counted many times. The chain couples TRBV20-1 to TRBJ2-7, with TRBD2 identical over 8 bases. The CDR3 is 13 residues long. Germline CDR1 is DFQATT and CDR2 is SNEGSKA (reference sequence). The J segment lost 7 bases and the V segment lost 6 bases, leaving 11 bases of the junction unmatched. The CDR3 DNA is TGCAGTGCGCGGGAGGACTGGGTTGGAGAGCAGTACTTC. It codes for CSAREDWVGEQYF.

The chain has TRBV29-1 and TRBJ1-1, with unresolved D. The CDR3 is 12 amino acids. Trimming shortened V by 6 bases and J by 2 bases, and 10 bases separated the two germline ends. Per germline, CDR1 SQVTM and CDR2 ANQGSEA. The CDR3 DNA is TGCAGCGTCCCCCTGCCCAACACTGAAGCTTTCTTT. As protein: CSVPLPNTEAFF.

The sample holds many counts of this clonotype. The rearrangement links TRBV7-8 to TRBJ2-2; 13 bases map to TRBD2. This CDR3 comprises 17 residues. V shed 2 bases and J 6 bases; nucleotides not matched to a gene: 6. Per germline, CDR1 SGHVS and CDR2 FQNEAQ. The CDR3 DNA sequence: TGTGCCAGCAGCTTATATTCGGGACTAGCGGGATCCGGGGAGCTGTTTTTT. Protein product: CASSLYSGLAGSGELFF.

This clonotype was seen repeatedly, ten times or more. The chain employs TRBV15 and TRBJ2-7, with 7 bases that match TRBD2. Losses at the gene ends were 1 base for V and 3 bases for J; bases not matched to a gene: 9. Per the germline V gene, CDR1 is LNHNV and CDR2 is YYDKDF (reference sequence). The CDR3 is 16 residues long. CDR3 protein: CATSRVPTSASYEQYF. CDR3 nucleotides: TGTGCCACCAGCAGAGTTCCCACTAGCGCCAGCTACGAGCAGTACTTC.

The V and J genes are TRBV20-1 and TRBJ1-1; D remains ambiguous. V dropped 5 bases and J dropped 1 base, with 14 bases sitting between them. From germline, CDR1 is DFQATT and CDR2 SNEGSKA (reference sequence). The CDR3 is made up of 14 amino acids. The CDR3 coding sequence is TGCAGTGCTTTCTTAGCTACAGCGAACACTGAAGCTTTCTTT. It encodes CSAFLATANTEAFF.

Ten or more counts support this clonotype. V gene TRBV11-2 combines with J gene TRBJ2-5; TRBD1 matches 9 bases. Germline V gene sequence: CDR1 SGHAT, CDR2 FQNNGV. The CDR3 is 14 residues long. V shed 6 bases, J shed 5 bases, and the junction held 7 bases outside the gene matches. The CDR3 loop reads CASRSTGGLETQYF. CDR3 in DNA: TGTGCCAGCAGGTCTACAGGGGGCCTGGAGACCCAGTACTTC.

A note on this clonotype: Germline is not matched at one junction end, which may reflect a read error. The chain recombines TRBV5-8 with TRBJ2-5; 13 bases match TRBD2. This CDR3 contains 15 residues. CDR1 is SGHTS, CDR2 YDEGEE, per germline. CDR3 coding DNA: TGCGCCAGCAGACCCCAACTAGCGGGGGGGAAGACCCAGTACTTC. This encodes CASRPQLAGGKTQYF.